This entry lists 3 T cell receptor beta chains sequenced from one sample in a study of blood T cells in healthy people across ages. Together with a sample-barcoded 5' primer, a J-beta primer mix was included in a second PCR lasting about 7 to 11 cycles. TCRdb fed the 5' RACE reads into MiXCR, producing one record per CDR3 protein. The top ten clones hold around 13% of a sample with about 1.1 million distinct CDR3 sequences, 35% to 40% of them seen once. The sample was blood. All receptors derive from a man aged 18 to 30 in good health.

This chain joins TRBV27 and TRBJ2-1; 12 positions agree with TRBD2. The V gene's germline CDR1 is MNHEY and CDR2 SMNVEV (reference sequence). The V gene end was trimmed by 6 bases and the J gene end by 12 bases; junction bases not matched to a gene: 15. The CDR3 loop spans 16 amino acids. The chain's CDR3 is CASRGTTSGGFTLQFF. CDR3 sequence (DNA): TGTGCCAGCAGGGGTACGACTAGCGGGGGTTTTACCTTGCAGTTCTTC.

CDR3: CSARVPGRSLTGNEQFF. As DNA, the CDR3 is TGCAGTGCTAGAGTCCCGGGACGATCCCTTACGGGCAATGAGCAGTTCTTC. This chain links TRBV20-1 with TRBJ2-1; D is perhaps TRBD1 or TRBD2 (5 bases each). The CDR3 is 17 residues long. Trimming stripped 1 base from V and 6 bases from J, with 22 bases between. The germline CDR1 and CDR2 sequences are DFQATT and SNEGSKA (reference sequence).

The chain joins TRBV7-3 to TRBJ1-2; weak D call: TRBD1 (6 bases). V dropped 4 bases and J dropped 5 bases, with 20 bases sitting between them. Germline V lookup: CDR1 SGHTA, CDR2 FQGTGA. The CDR3 is made up of 16 amino acids. The CDR3 region has the DNA TGTGCCAGCAGCTCAAAAGGGGGGCTACCTCCATATGGCTACACCTTC. It specifies CASSSKGGLPPYGYTF.